This T cell receptor (beta chain) was sequenced during a study of cytomegalovirus exposure and HLA in healthy donors (dated by TCRdb to the late 2010s). For the wider study: An earlier analysis of approximately 550 of the donors reported 250 to 300 Gb of sequence data and approximately 110 million unique TCR beta sequences from 150 million to 200 million T cells. To predict cytomegalovirus infection status, the study brought together high-throughput TCR immunosequencing, statistical association of individual TCRs with disease status, and machine learning. Among around 400 genotyped donors of the cohort, an average of around 240,000 unique TCR beta nucleotide sequences were sequenced per donor, around 20% of them non-productive. A later genetic analysis used genome-wide SNP genotypes for about 60% of the roughly 700 donors, treating that subset as a discovery cohort. An early release that covered about 600 HLA-typed donors contained about 300 gigabases of sequencing data and 75 million to 100 million unique TCR sequences. To decide whether each TCR beta V gene segment behaved as functional or pseudogenic, an earlier analysis of approximately 620 of the donors relied on high-throughput TCR beta sequencing. The number of donors typed differed by locus, with about 629-630 for A, B, C, DRB1 and DQB1, 522 for DQA1, 600 to 610 for DPA1, and some 440 for DPB1. Donor age, sex, ethnicity and CMV serostatus were compiled together with the repertoire data. The later analysis used no new phenotypic data to find candidate immune exposures, relying instead on TCR beta sequences and their occurrence across donors. In addition to the first cohort of approximately 650 subjects, a separate validation cohort of 120 different subjects was used. All discovery cohort repertoires had been generated using a single sequencing platform. The aim of the study was to test whether cataloging public T cell receptors could identify signatures of past pathogen exposure. Both class I and class II loci were covered by HLA typing, at four-digit resolution. The study used immunosequencing to profile the T cell repertoires of some 600 subjects and linked those repertoires to cytomegalovirus serostatus. To study patterns of TCR occurrence, a later analysis re-analyzed previously published TCR beta repertoires from under 750 donors and added high-resolution HLA genotyping. Of the roughly 390 genotyped donors, about 80% fell in the genetic ancestry cluster associated with self-reported Caucasian donors. Because of strong linkage in the cohort, four to six DR-DQ haplotypes were treated as single units for association and clustering. Findings and caveats that apply to the study as a whole: An earlier analysis of some 590 of the donors showed that most TCR beta V segments appeared in productive rearrangements either about 87% or about 30% of the time, which broadly matched IMGT annotations. The sequencing pipeline was judged likely to have produced a cluster of highly shared sequence variants as a technical artifact. In a later genetic analysis, a missense DCLRE1C variant was associated with V-gene and J-gene trimming of TCR beta chains, and the association was replicated in an independent cohort. A later analysis reported that several top co-occurrence clusters appeared linked to parvovirus B19, influenza, CMV and Epstein-Barr virus. Compared with the approximately 720-donor mean, donors in an Asian-associated ancestry cluster had fewer N-insertions in productive TCRs, according to a later genetic analysis. A further reported finding was that TCR beta sequences accurately predicted the HLA-A and HLA-B alleles for most subjects in the first cohort. Only TCR beta chains were sequenced in this cohort, and the absence of alpha or paired-chain data limited detectable features. In a later analysis, HLA-associated TCR beta chains were found to be more clonally expanded and to have lower generation probabilities than equally common non-associated chains. In the study, around 150 TCR beta chains were listed as associated with cytomegalovirus. Most TCR sequences were observed very rarely across donors, whereas some public TCRs were present in many individuals. At a false discovery rate of 0.05, a later analysis linked 15,000 to 20,000 TCR beta sequences to specific HLA alleles. HLA typing was unavailable for some donors at each locus, so association tests used only the typed subset. A few of the identified cytomegalovirus-associated TCR beta chains were confirmed in vitro to be specific for cytomegalovirus antigens. Roughly uniform sequencing depth across donors was assumed in presence/absence analyses, although this assumption may not hold. According to a later analysis, most CMV-associated TCR beta chains appeared to be HLA-restricted, and the HLA associations seemed to be driven largely by CMV exposure. In both the original and validation cohorts, the classifier was reported to diagnose cytomegalovirus status with high specificity and sensitivity. Because counts were too low, seventeen rarely observed V segments, including chromosome 9 orphons, were excluded from the earlier analysis of 587 of the donors. According to a later analysis, TCR association rates differed among HLA loci, with DRB1 alleles showing the most associated TCRs and HLA-C alleles showing the fewest. Strong co-occurrence of HLA alleles, especially DR and DQ, made assigning TCR associations to individual alleles difficult. Correlated functional status among segregating V segments might be attributable to linkage disequilibrium, but an unknown experimental factor could not be ruled out. The authors suggested that the approach could potentially be extended to other disease states and immunological phenotypes. Some IMGT-functional V segments, including TRBV6-2 and TRBV6-3, could not be told apart with the 87-base-pair reads, so those segments were excluded. Immune exposure information for the cohort was limited to CMV serostatus.

Comment on this clone: The specificity of this receptor is unknown. No base qualities exist here, and no much larger clone lies one base off it.

Library creation used the immunoSEQ multiplex PCR assay. The multiplex PCR relied on a mix of 60 forward primers for TCR Vbeta segments and 13 reverse primers for TCR Jbeta segments. A multiplex PCR assay on genomic DNA amplified the CDR3 region of rearranged TCR beta genes. Amplified TCR beta libraries were sequenced as 87-base-pair reads on the Illumina HiSeq System. In the paper's pipeline: A later analysis counted about 80 million unique TCR beta chains across the 666 repertoires, and some 11 million of these chains were shared by at least two donors. Raw reads were error-corrected and collapsed into unique sequences by a nearest-neighbor algorithm in which closely related sequences were merged to remove PCR and sequencing errors. Alignment of CDR3 sequences to IMGT reference sequences was used to assign V, D and J gene segments. Each retained sequence needed at least a six-nucleotide match to both a V gene segment and a J gene segment. Rearrangements were classified as productive when the CDR3 lacked stop codons and remained in frame with V and J, and all other rearrangements were classified as non-productive. Following IMGT convention, CDR3 was defined as the stretch from the second conserved V-encoded cysteine to the conserved J-encoded phenylalanine. The earlier analysis of about 640 of the donors excluded any sequence lacking an unambiguous match to a single V gene segment. An earlier analysis of some 610 of the donors called V segments functional above 56.7% productive rearrangements and segregating when the between-donor standard deviation exceeded 5%. To diagnose cytomegalovirus status from the catalog of TCR beta chain sequences, a statistical classification framework was built. In a later analysis, V and J genes were assigned by comparing TCR nucleotide sequences against IMGT/GENE-DB human TR gene sequences. A later analysis assigned CDR3 sequences and most-parsimonious VDJ recombination scenarios with the TCRdist pipeline. In a later analysis, each TCR beta chain was defined by its CDR3 amino acid sequence together with its V-gene family, and reads lacking a unique V-gene family were excluded. In a later analysis, 500 to 700 highly shared, low-generation-probability nucleotide sequences were removed to address suspected cross-contamination and a sequencing artifact. In a later analysis, a clonal expansion index for each public chain was calculated from normalized within-repertoire ranks of inferred template counts. In a later analysis, generation probabilities were computed using a VDJ recombination model fitted to out-of-frame rearrangements, and the results were checked against IGoR. Hypergeometric tests were used in a later analysis to score TCR-TCR, TCR-HLA and TCR-CMV co-occurrence, with a repertoire-size bias correction applied to the TCR pairs. False discovery rates were estimated in a later analysis by permuting HLA or CMV assignments 20 times. In a later analysis, co-occurring TCRs were grouped using DBSCAN, and TCRdist sequence similarity was added for clustering within HLA-allele-positive subsets. Repertoires with fewer than 30,000 or more than 120,000 public chains, plus five repertoires with anomalous nucleotide sharing, were excluded from co-occurrence clustering. Here the immuneACCESS table is served through TCRdb, limited to in-frame sequences with V and J called. Missing clones are a known gap in these copies; in checked studies unresolved V genes cover under half, and the rest lacks a known reason. The V and J calls and the clone size are those of that table, but D and trimming were determined from the DNA. The sample profile shows approximately 110,000 clones; around three quarters of them were found once. The ten largest clones add up to under 3% of the sample.

The cohort consisted of 666 healthy bone marrow donors. At the time of sampling, every cohort member was nominally healthy, though immune exposures that went unrecorded were likely present. The donor was CMV seropositive and belonged to the group of a few hundred seropositive cohort members. Each donor provided a peripheral blood sample, and peripheral blood mononuclear cells were used for TCR beta sequencing. The Qiagen DNeasy Blood Extraction Kit was used to extract genomic DNA from the blood cell samples. V lost 0 bases and J lost 7 bases; the stretch between them is 13 bases long. From cysteine to phenylalanine, the CDR3 is 15 amino acids long. The DNA shown is the 45-base CDR3, in frame from base 1. Via the germline V gene, CDR1 is SGDLS and CDR2 YYNGEE.

The source material was PBMCs. This chain joins TRBV9 to TRBJ2-2, with a tentative D gene TRBD2 over 5 matching bases. The TCR sequence derives from a woman between 18 and 30 years old in good health and CMV-seropositive. The base sequence is TGTGCCAGCAGCGTAGTCGATCATCGGGGCGGGGAGCTGTTTTTT. It translates as CASSVVDHRGGELFF.